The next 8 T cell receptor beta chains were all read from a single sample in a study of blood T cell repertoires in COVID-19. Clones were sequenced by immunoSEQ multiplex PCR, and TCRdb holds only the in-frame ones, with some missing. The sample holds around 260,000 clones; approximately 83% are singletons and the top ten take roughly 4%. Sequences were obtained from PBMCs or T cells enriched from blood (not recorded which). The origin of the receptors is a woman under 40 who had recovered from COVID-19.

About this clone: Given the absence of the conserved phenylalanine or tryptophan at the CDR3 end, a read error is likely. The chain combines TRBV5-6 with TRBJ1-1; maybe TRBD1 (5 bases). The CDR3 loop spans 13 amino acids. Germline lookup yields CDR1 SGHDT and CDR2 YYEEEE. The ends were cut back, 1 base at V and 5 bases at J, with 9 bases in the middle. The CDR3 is CASSLTGGTEAFL. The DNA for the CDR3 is TGTGCCAGCAGCTTGACGGGGGGGACTGAAGCTTTCCTT.

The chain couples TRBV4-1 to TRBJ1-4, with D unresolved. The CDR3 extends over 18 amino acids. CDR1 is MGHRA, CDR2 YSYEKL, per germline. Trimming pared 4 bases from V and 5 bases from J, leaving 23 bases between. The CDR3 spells CASSPILLRLRPNEKLFF. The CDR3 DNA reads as TGCGCCAGCAGCCCAATATTACTCCGACTACGCCCCAATGAAAAACTGTTTTTT.

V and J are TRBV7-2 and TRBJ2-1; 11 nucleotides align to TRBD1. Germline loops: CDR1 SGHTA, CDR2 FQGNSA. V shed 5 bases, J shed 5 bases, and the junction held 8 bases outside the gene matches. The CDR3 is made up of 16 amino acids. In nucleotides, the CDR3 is TGTGCCAGCAGCCTCCACCAGGGACAGGGGGACAATGAGCAGTTCTTC. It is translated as CASSLHQGQGDNEQFF.

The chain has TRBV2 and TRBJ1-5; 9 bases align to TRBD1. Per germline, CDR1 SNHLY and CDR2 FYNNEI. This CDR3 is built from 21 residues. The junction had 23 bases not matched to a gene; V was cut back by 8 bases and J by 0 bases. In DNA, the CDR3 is TGTGCCAGCGGAAACAGAATCGGGGACAGGGAAAAAATTTATAGCAATCAGCCCCAGCATTTT. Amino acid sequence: CASGNRIGDREKIYSNQPQHF.

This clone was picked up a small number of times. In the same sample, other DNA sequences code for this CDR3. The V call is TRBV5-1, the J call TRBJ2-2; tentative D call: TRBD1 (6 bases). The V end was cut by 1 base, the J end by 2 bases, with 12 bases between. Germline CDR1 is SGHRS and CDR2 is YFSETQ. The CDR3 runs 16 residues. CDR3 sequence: CASSLPGAANTGELFF. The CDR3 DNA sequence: TGCGCCAGCAGCTTGCCAGGGGCTGCAAACACCGGGGAGCTGTTTTTT.

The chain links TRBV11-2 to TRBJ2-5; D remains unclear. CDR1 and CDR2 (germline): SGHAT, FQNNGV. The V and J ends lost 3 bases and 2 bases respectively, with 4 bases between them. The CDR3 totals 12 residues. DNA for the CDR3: TGTGCCAGCAGCTTTTATCAAGAGACCCAGTACTTC. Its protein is CASSFYQETQYF.

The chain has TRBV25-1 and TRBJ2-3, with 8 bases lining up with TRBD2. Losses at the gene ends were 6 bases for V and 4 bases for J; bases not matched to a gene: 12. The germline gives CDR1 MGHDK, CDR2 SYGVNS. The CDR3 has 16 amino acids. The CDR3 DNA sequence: TGTGCCAGCAGGGGAACGGGGGGGCCGGGCTCAGATACGCAGTATTTT. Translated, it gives CASRGTGGPGSDTQYF.

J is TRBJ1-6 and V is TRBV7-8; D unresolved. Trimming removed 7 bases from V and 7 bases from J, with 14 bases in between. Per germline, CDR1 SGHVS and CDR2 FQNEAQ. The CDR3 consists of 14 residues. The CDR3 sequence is CASNPGWENSPLHF. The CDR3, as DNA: TGTGCCAGCAATCCCGGGTGGGAGAATTCACCCCTCCACTTT.